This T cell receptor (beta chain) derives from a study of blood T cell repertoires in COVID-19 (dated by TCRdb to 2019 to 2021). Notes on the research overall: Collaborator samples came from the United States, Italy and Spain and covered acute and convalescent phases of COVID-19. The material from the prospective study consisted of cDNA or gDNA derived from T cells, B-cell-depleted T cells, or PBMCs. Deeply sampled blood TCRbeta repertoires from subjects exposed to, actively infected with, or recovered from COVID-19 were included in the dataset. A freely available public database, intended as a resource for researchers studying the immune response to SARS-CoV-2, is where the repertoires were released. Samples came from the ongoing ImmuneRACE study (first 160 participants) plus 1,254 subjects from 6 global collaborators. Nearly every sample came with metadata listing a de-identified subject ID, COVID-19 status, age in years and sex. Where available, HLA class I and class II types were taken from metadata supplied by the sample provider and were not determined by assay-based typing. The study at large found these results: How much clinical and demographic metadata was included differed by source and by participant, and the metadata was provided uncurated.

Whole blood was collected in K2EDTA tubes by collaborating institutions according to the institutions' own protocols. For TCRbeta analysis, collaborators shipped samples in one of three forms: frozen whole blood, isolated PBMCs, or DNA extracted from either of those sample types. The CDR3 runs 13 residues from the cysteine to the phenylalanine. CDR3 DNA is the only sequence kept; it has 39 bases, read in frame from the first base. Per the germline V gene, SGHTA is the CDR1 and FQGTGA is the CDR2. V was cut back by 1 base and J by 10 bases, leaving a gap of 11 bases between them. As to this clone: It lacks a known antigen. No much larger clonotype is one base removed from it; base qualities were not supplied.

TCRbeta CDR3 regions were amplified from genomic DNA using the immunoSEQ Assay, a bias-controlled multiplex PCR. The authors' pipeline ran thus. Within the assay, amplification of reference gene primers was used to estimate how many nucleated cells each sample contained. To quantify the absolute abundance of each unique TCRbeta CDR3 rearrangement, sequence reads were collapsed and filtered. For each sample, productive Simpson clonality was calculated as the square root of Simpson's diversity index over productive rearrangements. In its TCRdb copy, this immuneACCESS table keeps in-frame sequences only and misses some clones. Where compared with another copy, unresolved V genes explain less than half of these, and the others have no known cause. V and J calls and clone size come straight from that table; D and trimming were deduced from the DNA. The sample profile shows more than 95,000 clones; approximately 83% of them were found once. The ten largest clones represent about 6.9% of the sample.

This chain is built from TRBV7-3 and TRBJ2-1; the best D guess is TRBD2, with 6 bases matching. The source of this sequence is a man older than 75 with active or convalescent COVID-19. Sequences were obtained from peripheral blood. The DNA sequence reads TGTGCCAGCAGCTTAATGGCTAGCGAGGAGCAGTTCTTC. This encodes CASSLMASEEQFF.